A selection of T cell receptor beta chains follows, all from one sample in a study of blood T cell repertoires in COVID-19. TCRdb keeps only in-frame clones here, not all; method: immunoSEQ multiplex PCR. The repertoire holds approximately 230,000 clones, about 80% seen once, with roughly 15% in the top ten. The material sequenced was PBMCs or T cells enriched from blood (not recorded which). These TCRs come from a man aged 35-49 years who had recovered from COVID-19. The CDR3 runs from the conserved cysteine through the conserved F or W. The D gene is left open where the match is weak. Expanded clones get a size class; other rows say once, few or many, or leave the size out.

len	j_gene	v_gene	d_gene	abundance	CDR3nt	CDR3aa
16	TRBJ1-6	TRBV3-1/TRBV3-2	TRBD1	-	TGTGCCAGCAGCCAGGAACGTACAGGGGGGAATTCACCCCTCCACTTT	CASSQERTGGNSPLHF
16	TRBJ2-7	TRBV7-9	TRBD1	-	TGTGCCAGCAGCGTCGAGGGCGTTCGGACAGGTCAGAAGCAGTACTTC	CASSVEGVRTGQKQYF
15	TRBJ1-1	TRBV3-1/TRBV3-2	-	few	TGTGCCAGCAGCCAAGGAGGTCAGCTGTACACTGAAGCTTTCTTT	CASSQGGQLYTEAFF
14	TRBJ2-7	TRBV24-1	-	once	TGTGCCACCAGTGATTGGGACACCGGGGACGAGCAGTACTTC	CATSDWDTGDEQYF
13	TRBJ1-5	TRBV21-1	-	-	TGTGCCAGCAGCAAGACAGGGAATCAGCCCCAGCATTTT	CASSKTGNQPQHF
12	TRBJ1-5	TRBV12-3/TRBV12-4	-	-	TGTGCCAGCACGGCAGGGTACCAGCCCCAGCATTTT	CASTAGYQPQHF
13	TRBJ1-1	TRBV12-3/TRBV12-4	-	-	TGTGCCAGCAGCCGAAGGGGGGGCACTGAAGCTTTCTTT	CASSRRGGTEAFF
15	TRBJ1-1	TRBV18	TRBD1	-	TGTGCCAGCTCACCACTGGATCAGGGGGCCGGTGAAGCTTTCTTT	CASSPLDQGAGEAFF
11	TRBJ1-2	TRBV29-1	TRBD1	-	TGCAGCGTACAGGGGAGTAAGGGCTACACCTTC	CSVQGSKGYTF
15	TRBJ2-1	TRBV7-3	-	-	TGTGCCAGCAGCTTCTCGCGGGGAGGGACAGGAGAGCAGTTCTTC	CASSFSRGGTGEQFF
16	TRBJ1-2	TRBV9	TRBD1	-	TGTGCCAGCAGCTTCGGACAGGGGGCTGAGTCAGGTGGCTACACCTTC	CASSFGQGAESGGYTF
13	TRBJ1-3	TRBV12-3/TRBV12-4	-	once	TGTGCCAGCAGTTTTCTGGCAGGAAACACCATATATTTT	CASSFLAGNTIYF
14	TRBJ1-4	TRBV5-1	TRBD1	-	TGCGCCAGCGGTTGGGGACAGGGGAATGAAAAACTGTTTTTT	CASGWGQGNEKLFF
15	TRBJ2-7	TRBV13	-	-	TGTGCCAGCAGCGGGGCAGGGCTCATCTCCTACGAGCAGTACTTC	CASSGAGLISYEQYF
14	TRBJ1-1	TRBV5-4	-	-	TGTGCCAGCACCGAAGGACTTCGAAACACTGAAGCTTTCTTT	CASTEGLRNTEAFF
16	TRBJ2-1	TRBV28	TRBD1	-	TGTGCCAGCACCCAAGGGGGGGACAGGGGGCTCAATGAGCAGTTCTTC	CASTQGGDRGLNEQFF
15	TRBJ1-2	TRBV4-3	-	-	TGCGCCAGCAGCCACAATTCTCGGGGTGACTATGGCTACACCTTC	CASSHNSRGDYGYTF